Here is one T cell receptor (beta chain) with its context. The data originate from a study of cytomegalovirus exposure and HLA in healthy donors. TCRdb keeps only in-frame clones here, not all; method: immunoSEQ multiplex PCR. The table lists about 100,000 clones, approximately 96% of them singletons. The V end lost 5 bases, the J end lost 0 bases, and 11 bases lay between the germline ends. CDR1 and CDR2 (germline): MDHEN, SYDVKM. The CDR3 is made up of 14 amino acids. The J gene is TRBJ2-7, the V gene TRBV28, with unresolved D. The sample was PBMCs. This receptor was obtained from a woman between 18 and 29 years old in good health and CMV-seronegative. The CDR3 DNA sequence: TGTGCCAGCAGTAGGCAGGCGATCTCCTACGAGCAGTACTTC. This codes for CASSRQAISYEQYF.